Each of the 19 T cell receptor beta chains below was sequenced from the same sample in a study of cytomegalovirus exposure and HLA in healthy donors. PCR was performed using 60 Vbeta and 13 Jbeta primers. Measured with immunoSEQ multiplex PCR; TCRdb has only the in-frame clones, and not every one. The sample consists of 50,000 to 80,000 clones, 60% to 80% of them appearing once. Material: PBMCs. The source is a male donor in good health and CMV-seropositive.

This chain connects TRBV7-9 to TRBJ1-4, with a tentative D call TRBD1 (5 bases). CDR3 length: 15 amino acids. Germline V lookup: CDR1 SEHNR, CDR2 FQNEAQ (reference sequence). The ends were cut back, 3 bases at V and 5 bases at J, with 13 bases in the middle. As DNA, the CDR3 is TGTGCCAGCAGCTTTCCCTCAGGGATGAATGAAAAACTGTTTTTT. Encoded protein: CASSFPSGMNEKLFF.

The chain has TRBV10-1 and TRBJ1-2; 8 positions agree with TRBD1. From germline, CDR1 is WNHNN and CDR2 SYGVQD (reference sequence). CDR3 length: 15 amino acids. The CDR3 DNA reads TGCGCTATCGGCGGCCGGACAGGGAGAGTCTATGGCTACACCTTC. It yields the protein CAIGGRTGRVYGYTF.

CDR3 nucleotide sequence: TGTGCCAGCAGCGTCGGGACAGTTAAAGAGACCCAGTACTTC. As protein: CASSVGTVKETQYF. The chain employs TRBV9 and TRBJ2-5; 7 bases align to TRBD1. This CDR3 comprises 14 residues. J lost 3 bases, V lost 2 bases, and 4 bases had no gene match. Germline CDR1 and CDR2: SGDLS and YYNGEE.

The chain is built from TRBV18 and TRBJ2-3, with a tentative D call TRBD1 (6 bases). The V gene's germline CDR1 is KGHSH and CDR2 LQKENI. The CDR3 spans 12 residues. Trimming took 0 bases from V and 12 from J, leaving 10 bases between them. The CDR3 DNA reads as TGTGCCAGCTCACCACCTGGACAGCCTCAGTATTTT. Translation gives CASSPPGQPQYF. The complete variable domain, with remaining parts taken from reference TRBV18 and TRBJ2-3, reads NAGVMQNPRHLVRRRGQEARLRCSPMKGHSHVYWYRQLPEEGLKFMVYLQKENIIDESGMPKERFSAEFPKEGPSILRIQQVVRGDSAAYFCASSPPGQPQYFGPGTRLTVL.

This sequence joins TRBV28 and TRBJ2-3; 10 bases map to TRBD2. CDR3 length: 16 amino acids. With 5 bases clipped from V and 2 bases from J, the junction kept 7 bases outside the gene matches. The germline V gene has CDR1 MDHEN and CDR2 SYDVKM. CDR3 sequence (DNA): TGTGCCAGCAGTCTTACGACTAGCGGGTACACAGATACGCAGTATTTT. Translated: CASSLTTSGYTDTQYF.

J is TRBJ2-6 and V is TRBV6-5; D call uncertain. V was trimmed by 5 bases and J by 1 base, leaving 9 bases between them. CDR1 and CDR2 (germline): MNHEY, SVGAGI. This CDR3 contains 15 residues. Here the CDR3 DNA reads TGTGCCAGCAGTCCACTTGGTTCTGGGGCCAACGTCCTGACTTTC. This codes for CASSPLGSGANVLTF.

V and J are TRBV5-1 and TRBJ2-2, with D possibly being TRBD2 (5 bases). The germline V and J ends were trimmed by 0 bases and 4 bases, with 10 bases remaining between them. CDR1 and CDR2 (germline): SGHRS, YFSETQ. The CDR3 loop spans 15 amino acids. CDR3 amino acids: CASSLDSAGTGELFF. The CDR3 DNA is TGCGCCAGCAGCTTGGACAGTGCGGGCACCGGGGAGCTGTTTTTT.

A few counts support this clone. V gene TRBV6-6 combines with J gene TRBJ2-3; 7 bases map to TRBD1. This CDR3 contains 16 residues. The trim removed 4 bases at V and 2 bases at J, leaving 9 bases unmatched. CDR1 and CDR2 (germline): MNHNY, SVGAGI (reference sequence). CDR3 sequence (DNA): TGTGCCAGCAGTTGGACCCGGGACAGCTCCACAGATACGCAGTATTTT. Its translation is CASSWTRDSSTDTQYF.

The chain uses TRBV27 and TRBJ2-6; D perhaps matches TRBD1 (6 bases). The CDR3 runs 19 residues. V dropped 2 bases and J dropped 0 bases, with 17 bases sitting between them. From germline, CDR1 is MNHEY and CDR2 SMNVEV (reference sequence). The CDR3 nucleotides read TGTGCCAGCAGTTTAGTTGGAGCAGGGGCGATCTCTGGGGCCAACGTCCTGACTTTC. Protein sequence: CASSLVGAGAISGANVLTF.

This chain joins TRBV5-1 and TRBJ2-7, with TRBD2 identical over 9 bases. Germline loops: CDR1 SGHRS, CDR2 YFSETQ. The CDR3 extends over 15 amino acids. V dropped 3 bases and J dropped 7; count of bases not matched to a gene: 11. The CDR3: CASSSPAGGSGEQYF. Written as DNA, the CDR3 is TGCGCCAGCAGCTCCCCGGCGGGAGGGTCGGGGGAGCAGTACTTC.

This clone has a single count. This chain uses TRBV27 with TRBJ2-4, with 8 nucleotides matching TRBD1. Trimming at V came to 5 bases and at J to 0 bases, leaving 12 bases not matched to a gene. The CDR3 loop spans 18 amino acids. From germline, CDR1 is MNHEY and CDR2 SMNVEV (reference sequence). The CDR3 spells CASSPNPTGAQAKNIQYF. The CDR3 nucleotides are TGTGCCAGCAGTCCGAACCCGACAGGGGCCCAAGCCAAAAACATTCAGTACTTC.

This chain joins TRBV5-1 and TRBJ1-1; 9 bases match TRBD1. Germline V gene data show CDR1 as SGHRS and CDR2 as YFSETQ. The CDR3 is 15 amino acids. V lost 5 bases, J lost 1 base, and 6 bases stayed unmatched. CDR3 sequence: CASSQQQGANTEAFF. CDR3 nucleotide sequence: TGCGCCAGCAGTCAACAACAGGGGGCGAACACTGAAGCTTTCTTT.

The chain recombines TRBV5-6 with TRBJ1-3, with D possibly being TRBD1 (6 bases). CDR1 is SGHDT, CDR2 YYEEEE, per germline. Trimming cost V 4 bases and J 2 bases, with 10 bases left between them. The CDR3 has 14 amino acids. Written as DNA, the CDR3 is TGTGCCAGCAGCCCTCGACAGGCTGGAAACACCATATATTTT. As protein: CASSPRQAGNTIYF.

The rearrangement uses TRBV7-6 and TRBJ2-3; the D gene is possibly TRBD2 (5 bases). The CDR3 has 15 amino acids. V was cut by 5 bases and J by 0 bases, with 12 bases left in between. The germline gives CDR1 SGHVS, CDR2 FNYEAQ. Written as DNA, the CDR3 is TGTGCCAGCAGCCATCGGAGGACTAGCACAGATACGCAGTATTTT. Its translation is CASSHRRTSTDTQYF.

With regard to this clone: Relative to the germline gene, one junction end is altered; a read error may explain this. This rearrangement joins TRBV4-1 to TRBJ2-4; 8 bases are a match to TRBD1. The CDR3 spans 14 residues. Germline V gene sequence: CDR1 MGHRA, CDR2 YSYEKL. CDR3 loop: CASSQQQGVPIKYF. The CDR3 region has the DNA TGCGCCAGCAGCCAGCAACAGGGGGTCCCCATTAAGTACTTC.

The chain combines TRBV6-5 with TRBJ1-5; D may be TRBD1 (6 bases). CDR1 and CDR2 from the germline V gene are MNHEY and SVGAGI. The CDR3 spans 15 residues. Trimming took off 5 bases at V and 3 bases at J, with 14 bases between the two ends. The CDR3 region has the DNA TGTGCCAGCAGTGGCCCGGGGGGCTCCAATCAGCCCCAGCATTTT. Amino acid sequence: CASSGPGGSNQPQHF.

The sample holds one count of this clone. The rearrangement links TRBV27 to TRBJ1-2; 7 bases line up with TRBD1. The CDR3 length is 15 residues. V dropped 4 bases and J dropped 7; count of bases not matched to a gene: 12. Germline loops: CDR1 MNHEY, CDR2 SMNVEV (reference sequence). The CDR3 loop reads CASSSTGTASGGYTF. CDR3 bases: TGTGCCAGCAGTTCCACGGGGACAGCGAGCGGTGGCTACACCTTC.

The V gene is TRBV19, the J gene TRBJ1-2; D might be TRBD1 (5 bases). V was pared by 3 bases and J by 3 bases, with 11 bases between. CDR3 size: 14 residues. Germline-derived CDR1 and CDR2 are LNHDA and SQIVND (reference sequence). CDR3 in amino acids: CASSIERGYYGYTF. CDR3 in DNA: TGTGCCAGTAGTATTGAGCGGGGCTACTATGGCTACACCTTC.

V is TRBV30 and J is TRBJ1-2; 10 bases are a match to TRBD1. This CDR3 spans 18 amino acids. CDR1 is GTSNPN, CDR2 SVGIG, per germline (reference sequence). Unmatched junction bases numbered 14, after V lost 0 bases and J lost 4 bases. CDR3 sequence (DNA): TGTGCCTGGAGTGTACTCACGGGACAGGGGCCAGTGGGCTATGGCTACACCTTC. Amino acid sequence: CAWSVLTGQGPVGYGYTF.